This record looks at one TCR beta chain sequence and its context. This specimen comes from a study of T cells in localized non-small cell lung cancer. The CDR3 sequence is 15 residues long. The V gene lost 7 bases and the J gene lost 1 base, with 13 bases spanning the gap. The germline V gene encodes CDR1 SNHLY and CDR2 FYNNEI. Assay used: immunoSEQ multiplex PCR; TCRdb lists only in-frame clones, some missing. The table shows approximately 28,000 clones, with approximately 83% occurring only once. This chain connects TRBV2 to TRBJ2-2; D not certain. The clonotype comes from a man aged 35 to 69 with stage III lung adenocarcinoma. The sequencing used peripheral blood mononuclear cells, collected before any cancer treatment. CDR3 DNA: TGTGCCAGCACAACGCTCCCTGGGAACACCGGGGAGCTGTTTTTT. Amino acids: CASTTLPGNTGELFF. The variable domain in full, completed from reference TRBV2 and TRBJ2-2, reads EPEVTQTPSHQVTQMGQEVILRCVPISNHLYFYWYRQILGQKVEFLVSFYNNEISEKSEIFDDQFSVERPDGSNFTLKIRSTKLEDSAMYFCASTTLPGNTGELFFGEGSRLTVL.